These 12 T cell receptor beta chains were all obtained from the same sample, sequenced in a study of technical replicates of blood from a handful of donors. This table comes from immunoSEQ multiplex PCR, and its TCRdb copy is limited to in-frame clones, with some not included. Of tens of thousands of clones listed, under 98% were seen once; the top ten hold around 0.3%. Specimen: T cells isolated from PBMCs. The receptors shown here come from a human donor in good health.

The V gene is TRBV4-3, the J gene TRBJ1-2; 8 bases agree with TRBD1. CDR3 length equals 17 residues. CDR1 is LGHNA, CDR2 YSLEER, per germline. With 4 bases clipped from V and 4 bases from J, the junction kept 14 bases outside the gene matches. CDR3 nucleotide sequence: TGCGCCAGCAGCCGAGCCGCTACAGGACAGGGTCTCTATGGCTACACCTTC. Its translation is CASSRAATGQGLYGYTF.

The rearrangement joins TRBV27 to TRBJ2-1, with 8 bases fitting TRBD2. V lost 6 bases and J lost 2; bases outside the gene matches: 3. This CDR3 is built from 14 residues. CDR1 MNHEY and CDR2 SMNVEV come from the germline V gene (reference sequence). The CDR3 DNA sequence: TGTGCCAGCAGGTTAGCGGGACCCTACAATGAGCAGTTCTTC. Protein sequence: CASRLAGPYNEQFF.

The CDR3 DNA sequence: TGTGCCAGCAGTTACTCCCGCGGCCAAGAGACCCAGTACTTC. This gives the protein CASSYSRGQETQYF. This chain links TRBV6-5 with TRBJ2-5; D is undetermined. This CDR3 has 14 amino acids. The germline V and J ends were trimmed by 0 bases and 1 base, with 6 bases remaining between them. Germline V gene sequence: CDR1 MNHEY, CDR2 SVGAGI.

The gene calls are TRBV4-1 and TRBJ2-3; TRBD1 aligns across 7 bases. V was pared by 3 bases and J by 3 bases, with 12 bases of the junction left unmatched. The CDR3 has 17 residues. Germline V gives CDR1 MGHRA, CDR2 YSYEKL. This chain's CDR3 is CASSHESTGTNTDTQYF. The CDR3 bases are TGCGCCAGCAGCCATGAGTCGACAGGGACGAATACAGATACGCAGTATTTT.

This clone occurred once. The chain has TRBV6-5 and TRBJ1-5; D call uncertain. Germline V gene lookup returns CDR1 MNHEY and CDR2 SVGAGI. This CDR3 comprises 14 residues. Trimming left V 4 bases short and J 4 bases short, with 11 bases between. In DNA, the CDR3 is TGTGCCAGCAGTTCCCCGACGGGTAATCAGCCCCAGCATTTT. This translates into CASSSPTGNQPQHF.

This clone was recorded once. The chain links TRBV6-6 to TRBJ1-4; D gene uncertain. Per the germline V gene, CDR1 is MNHNY and CDR2 is SVGAGI (reference sequence). With 7 bases removed from V and 7 bases from J, the gap between germline ends came to 7 bases. CDR3 length: 11 residues. Here the CDR3 DNA reads TGTGCCAGCATGGCAGGTGAAAAACTGTTTTTT. Translated: CASMAGEKLFF.

This chain uses TRBV6-5 with TRBJ2-5, with D perhaps matching TRBD2 (6 bases). Germline V lookup: CDR1 MNHEY, CDR2 SVGAGI. V was trimmed by 2 bases and J by 4 bases, leaving 14 bases between them. The CDR3 consists of 15 residues. As DNA, the CDR3 is TGTGCCAGCAGTTACACTATTAGCGGCACAGAGACCCAGTACTTC. Protein product: CASSYTISGTETQYF.

The gene calls are TRBV7-2 and TRBJ1-5; D not certain. This CDR3 is built from 12 residues. The ends were cut back, 2 bases at V and 4 bases at J, with 3 bases in the middle. Germline CDR1 SGHTA, CDR2 FQGNSA. In DNA form, the CDR3 reads TGTGCCAGCAGCTTACAGAATCAGCCCCAGCATTTT. As protein: CASSLQNQPQHF. Variable domain in full (rest from reference TRBV7-2 and TRBJ1-5): GAGVSQSPSNKVTEKGKDVELRCDPISGHTALYWYRQSLGQGLEFLIYFQGNSAPDKSGLPSDRFSAERTGGSVSTLTIQRTQQEDSAVYLCASSLQNQPQHFGDGTRLSIL.

The V call is TRBV30, the J call TRBJ2-1, with D possibly TRBD2 on 7 matching bases. V gave up 2 bases and J gave up 16 bases, with 15 bases separating them. CDR1 GTSNPN and CDR2 SVGIG come from the germline V gene (reference sequence). This CDR3 is 11 amino acids long. The CDR3 protein is CAWSSGGEGFF. CDR3 nucleotide sequence: TGTGCCTGGAGTTCGGGGGGCGAAGGATTCTTC.

The rearrangement links TRBV28 to TRBJ2-5; TRBD2 aligns across 10 bases. Germline V gives CDR1 MDHEN, CDR2 SYDVKM. The CDR3 length is 17 residues. The trim removed 4 bases at V and 5 bases at J, leaving 13 bases unmatched. CDR3 loop: CASSSPVIAGGGETQYF. The CDR3 DNA sequence: TGTGCCAGCAGTTCCCCCGTGATAGCGGGAGGTGGGGAGACCCAGTACTTC.

V gene TRBV9 combines with J gene TRBJ1-1; weak D call: TRBD1 (5 bases). Germline loops: CDR1 SGDLS, CDR2 YYNGEE. Between the trimmed V and J ends, which lost 4 bases and 1 base, there was a span of 20 bases. The CDR3 length is 17 residues. CDR3 nucleotides: TGTGCCAGCAGCCCGCGGCCCCTAGGGGTTCAGAACACTGAAGCTTTCTTT. Protein product: CASSPRPLGVQNTEAFF.

The chain employs TRBV10-1 and TRBJ1-2; 11 bases fit TRBD1. This CDR3 has 15 residues. Germline V gives CDR1 WNHNN, CDR2 SYGVQD (reference sequence). V shed 0 bases, J shed 5 bases, and the junction held 2 bases outside the gene matches. In DNA form, the CDR3 reads TGCGCCAGCAGTGAGTCAGGGACAGGGGGATATGGCTACACCTTC. Its translation: CASSESGTGGYGYTF.